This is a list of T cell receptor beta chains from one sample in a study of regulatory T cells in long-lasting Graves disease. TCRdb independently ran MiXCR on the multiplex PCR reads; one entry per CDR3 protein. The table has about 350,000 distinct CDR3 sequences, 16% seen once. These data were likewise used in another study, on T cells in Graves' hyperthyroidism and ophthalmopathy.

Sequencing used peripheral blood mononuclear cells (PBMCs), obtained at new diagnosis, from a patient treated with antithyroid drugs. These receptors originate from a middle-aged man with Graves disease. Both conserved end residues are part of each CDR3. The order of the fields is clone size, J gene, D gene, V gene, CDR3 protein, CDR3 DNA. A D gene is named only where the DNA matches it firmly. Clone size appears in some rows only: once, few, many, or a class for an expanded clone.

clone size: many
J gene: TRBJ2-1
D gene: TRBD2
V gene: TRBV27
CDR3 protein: CASLTYSIAGISNEQFF
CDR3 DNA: TGTGCCAGCCTAACATACTCCATAGCGGGGATATCCAATGAGCAGTTCTTC

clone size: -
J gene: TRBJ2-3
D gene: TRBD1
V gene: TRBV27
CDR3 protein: CASSAHFGTVKSTDTQYF
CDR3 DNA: TGTGCCAGCAGTGCCCACTTCGGGACAGTGAAAAGCACAGATACGCAGTATTTT

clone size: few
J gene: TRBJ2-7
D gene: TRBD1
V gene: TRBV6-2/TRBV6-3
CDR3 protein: CASSAGGDRDYEQYF
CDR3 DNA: TGTGCCAGCAGTGCGGGTGGGGACAGGGACTACGAGCAGTACTTC

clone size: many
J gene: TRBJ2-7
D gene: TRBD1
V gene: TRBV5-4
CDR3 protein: CASSPRQGREQYF
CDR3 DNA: TGTGCCAGCAGCCCCCGACAGGGCAGGGAGCAGTACTTC

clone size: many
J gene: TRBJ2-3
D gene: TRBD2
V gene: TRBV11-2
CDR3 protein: CASSPTSGGQDTQYF
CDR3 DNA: TGTGCCAGCAGCCCGACTAGCGGGGGGCAGGATACGCAGTATTTT

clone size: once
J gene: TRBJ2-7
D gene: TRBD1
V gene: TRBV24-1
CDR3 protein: CATSDPLRQGSYEQYF
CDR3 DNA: TGTGCCACCAGTGACCCCCTTCGACAGGGCTCCTACGAGCAGTACTTC

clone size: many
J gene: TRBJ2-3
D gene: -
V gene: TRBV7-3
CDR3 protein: CASSPTITDTQYF
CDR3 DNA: TGTGCCAGCAGCCCGACCATCACAGATACGCAGTATTTT

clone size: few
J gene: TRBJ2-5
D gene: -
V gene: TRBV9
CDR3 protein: CASSVGPLLQETQYF
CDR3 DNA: TGTGCCAGCAGCGTAGGGCCCCTCCTCCAAGAGACCCAGTACTTC

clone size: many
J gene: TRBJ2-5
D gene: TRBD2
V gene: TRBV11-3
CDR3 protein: CASSLQLAGDWETQYF
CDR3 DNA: TGTGCCAGCAGCTTACAACTAGCGGGGGACTGGGAGACCCAGTACTTC

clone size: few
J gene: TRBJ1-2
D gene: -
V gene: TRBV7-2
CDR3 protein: CASSLIPGVNYGYTF
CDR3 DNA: TGTGCCAGCAGCTTAATTCCGGGGGTGAACTATGGCTACACCTTC

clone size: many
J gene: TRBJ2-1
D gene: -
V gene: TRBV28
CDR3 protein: CASSFVGGQFF
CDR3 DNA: TGTGCCAGCAGTTTTGTAGGGGGGCAGTTCTTC

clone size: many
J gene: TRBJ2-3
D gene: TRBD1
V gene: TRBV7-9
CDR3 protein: CASSLRTGSTDTQYF
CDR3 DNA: TGTGCCAGCAGCTTAAGGACAGGCAGCACAGATACGCAGTATTTT

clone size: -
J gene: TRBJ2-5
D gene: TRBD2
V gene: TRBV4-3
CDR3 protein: CASSQERGAGETQYF
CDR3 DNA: TGCGCCAGCAGCCAAGAACGGGGAGCGGGGGAGACCCAGTACTTC

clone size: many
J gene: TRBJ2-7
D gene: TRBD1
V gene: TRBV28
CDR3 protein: CASKDRGPYEQYF
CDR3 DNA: TGTGCCAGCAAAGACAGGGGTCCCTACGAGCAGTACTTC

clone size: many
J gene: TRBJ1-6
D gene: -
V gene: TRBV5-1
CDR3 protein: CASSRGGAGNSPLHF
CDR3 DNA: TGCGCCAGCAGCCGAGGGGGGGCCGGCAATTCACCCCTCCACTTT

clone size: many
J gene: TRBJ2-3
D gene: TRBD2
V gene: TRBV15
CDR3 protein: CATSRELAGGTDTQYF
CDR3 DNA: TGTGCCACCAGCAGAGAACTAGCGGGGGGGACAGATACGCAGTATTTT

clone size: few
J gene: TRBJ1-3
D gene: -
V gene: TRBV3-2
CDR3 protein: CASRQDGRSGNTIYF
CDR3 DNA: TGTGCCAGCAGACAAGACGGCCGCTCTGGAAACACCATATATTTT

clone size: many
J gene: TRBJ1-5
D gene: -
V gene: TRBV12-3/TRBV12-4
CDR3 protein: CATSTWGANQPQHF
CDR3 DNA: TGTGCCACTTCGACATGGGGGGCCAATCAGCCCCAGCATTTT

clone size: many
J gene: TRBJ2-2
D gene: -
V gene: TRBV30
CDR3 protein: CARNRDTGELFF
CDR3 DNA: TGTGCCAGGAACAGGGACACCGGGGAGCTGTTTTTT

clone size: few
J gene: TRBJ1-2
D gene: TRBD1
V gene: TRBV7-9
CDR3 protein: CASRGYRGDGYTF
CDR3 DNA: TGTGCCAGCAGGGGATACAGGGGCGATGGCTACACCTTC

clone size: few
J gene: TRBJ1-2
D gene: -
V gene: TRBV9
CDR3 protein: CASSVGAGGGADYGYTF
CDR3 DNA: TGTGCCAGCAGCGTAGGTGCTGGGGGGGGCGCAGACTATGGCTACACCTTC

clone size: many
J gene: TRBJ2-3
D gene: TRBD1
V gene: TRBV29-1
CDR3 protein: CSVQRDRSSDTQYF
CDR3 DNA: TGCAGCGTCCAACGGGACAGGTCATCCGATACGCAGTATTTT

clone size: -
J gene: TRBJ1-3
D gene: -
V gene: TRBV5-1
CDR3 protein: CASRHTGSPGNTIYF
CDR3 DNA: TGCGCCAGCAGGCATACAGGGTCCCCTGGAAACACCATATATTTT

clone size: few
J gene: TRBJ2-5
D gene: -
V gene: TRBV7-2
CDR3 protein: CASSLAFRGETQYF
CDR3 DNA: TGTGCCAGCAGCTTAGCGTTCAGGGGAGAGACCCAGTACTTC

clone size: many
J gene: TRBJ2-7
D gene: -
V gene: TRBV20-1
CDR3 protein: CSARVPGGEGGYEQYF
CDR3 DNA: TGCAGTGCTAGAGTTCCCGGGGGCGAGGGTGGCTACGAGCAGTACTTC

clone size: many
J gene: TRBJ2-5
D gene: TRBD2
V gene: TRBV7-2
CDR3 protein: CASIERGGLGETQYF
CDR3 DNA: TGTGCCAGCATAGAGCGGGGGGGCTTAGGGGAGACCCAGTACTTC

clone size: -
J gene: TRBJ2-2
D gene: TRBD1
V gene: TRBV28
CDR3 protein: CASSFSYRGLTGELFF
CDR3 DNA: TGTGCCAGCAGTTTCTCCTACAGGGGATTGACCGGGGAGCTGTTTTTT

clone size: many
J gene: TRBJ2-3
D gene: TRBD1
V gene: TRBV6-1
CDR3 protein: CASSHRDRGLTDTQYF
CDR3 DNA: TGTGCCAGCAGTCACCGGGACAGGGGGCTCACAGATACGCAGTATTTT

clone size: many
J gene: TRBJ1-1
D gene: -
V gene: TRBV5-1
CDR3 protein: CASSLQWDTEAFF
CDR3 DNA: TGCGCCAGCAGCTTGCAGTGGGACACTGAAGCTTTCTTT

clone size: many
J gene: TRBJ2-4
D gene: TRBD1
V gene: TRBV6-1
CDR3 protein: CASSVLDRAQNIQYF
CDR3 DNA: TGTGCCAGCAGTGTCCTGGACAGGGCCCAAAACATTCAGTACTTC

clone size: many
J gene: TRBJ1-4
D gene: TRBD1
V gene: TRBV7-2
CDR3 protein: CASSPIWWGQGEGNEKLFF
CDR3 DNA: TGTGCCAGCAGCCCGATTTGGTGGGGACAGGGGGAGGGTAATGAAAAACTGTTTTTT

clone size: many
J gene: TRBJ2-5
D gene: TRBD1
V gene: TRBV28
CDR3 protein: CASSFSGTGRMETQYF
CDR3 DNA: TGTGCCAGCAGTTTCTCCGGGACAGGGAGGATGGAGACCCAGTACTTC

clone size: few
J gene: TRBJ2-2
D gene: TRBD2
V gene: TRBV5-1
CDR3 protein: CASSSGGDPGELFF
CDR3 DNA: TGCGCCAGCAGTTCGGGAGGGGATCCCGGGGAGCTGTTTTTT

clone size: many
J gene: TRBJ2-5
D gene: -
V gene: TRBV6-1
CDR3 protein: CASSHGTGREETQYF
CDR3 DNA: TGTGCCAGCAGCCACGGCACAGGGAGGGAGGAGACCCAGTACTTC

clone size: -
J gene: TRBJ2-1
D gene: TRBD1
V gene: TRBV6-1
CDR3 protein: CASSPSEGQGIYEQFF
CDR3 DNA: TGTGCCAGCAGCCCCTCGGAGGGACAGGGAATCTATGAGCAGTTCTTC

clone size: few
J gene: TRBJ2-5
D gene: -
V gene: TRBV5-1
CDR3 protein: CASSASSWETQYF
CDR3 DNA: TGCGCCAGCAGCGCTAGCTCTTGGGAGACCCAGTACTTC

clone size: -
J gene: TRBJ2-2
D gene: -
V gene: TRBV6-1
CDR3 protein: CASSVGWGADTGELFF
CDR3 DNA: TGTGCCAGCAGCGTAGGCTGGGGGGCCGACACCGGGGAGCTGTTTTTT

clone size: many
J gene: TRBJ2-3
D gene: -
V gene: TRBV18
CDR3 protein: CASSLYSRGDTQYF
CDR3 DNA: TGTGCCAGCTCACTCTACAGCCGTGGGGATACGCAGTATTTT